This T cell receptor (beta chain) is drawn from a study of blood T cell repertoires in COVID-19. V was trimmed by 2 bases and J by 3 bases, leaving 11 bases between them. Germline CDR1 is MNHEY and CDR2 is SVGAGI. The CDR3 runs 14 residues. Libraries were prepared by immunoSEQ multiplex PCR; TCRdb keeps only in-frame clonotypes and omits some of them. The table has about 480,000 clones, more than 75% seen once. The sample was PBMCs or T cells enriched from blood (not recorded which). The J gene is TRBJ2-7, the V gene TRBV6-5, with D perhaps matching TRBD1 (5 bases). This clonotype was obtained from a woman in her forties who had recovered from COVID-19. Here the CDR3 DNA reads TGTGCCAGCAGTTACGGGGCAGCTCTCTACGAGCAGTACTTC. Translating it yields CASSYGAALYEQYF.